One sample yielded the 27 T cell receptor beta chains listed below, sequenced in a study of regulatory T cells in long-lasting Graves disease. Noted time point: newly diagnosed GD, antithyroid drugs for less than 3 months. Extracted RNA from PBMCs served as the source of the TCR library. Assembly of TCR beta libraries relied on iRepertoire HTBI primers together with Arm-PCR of CDR3 regions. TCRdb re-called the multiplex PCR reads through MiXCR, storing one row per CDR3 protein. Of 400,000 to 650,000 distinct CDR3 sequences listed, 15% to 20% are singletons. The sample was also reused in another study, on T cells in Graves' hyperthyroidism and ophthalmopathy.

The sequencing used peripheral blood mononuclear cells (PBMCs), collected at new diagnosis, from a patient treated with antithyroid drugs. The receptor source for this set is a woman aged 40 to 65 with Graves disease.

The chain employs TRBV30 and TRBJ1-4, with D possibly TRBD1 on 5 matching bases. Germline V CDR1 and CDR2: GTSNPN, SVGIG (reference sequence). The CDR3 has 14 residues. With 3 bases removed from V and 3 bases from J, the gap between germline ends came to 11 bases. This CDR3 is CAWSPRGANEKLFF. CDR3 in DNA: TGTGCCTGGAGCCCCCGGGGGGCTAATGAAAAACTGTTTTTT.

The V and J genes are TRBV7-9 and TRBJ2-1; D is unresolved. The CDR3 totals 12 residues. V lost 3 bases and J 9 bases, leaving 9 bases between the germline ends. The germline CDR1 and CDR2 sequences are SEHNR and FQNEAQ (reference sequence). CDR3 coding DNA: TGTGCCAGCAGCTTGGATTGGAGTGAGCAGTTCTTC. It translates to CASSLDWSEQFF.

This chain connects TRBV3-1 to TRBJ2-7; 8 bases are shared with TRBD2. CDR1 is LGHDT and CDR2 is YNNKEL in the germline V gene (reference sequence). The V segment lost 5 bases and the J segment 4 bases; nucleotides outside the gene matches: 13. This CDR3 contains 16 residues. The CDR3, as DNA: TGTGCCAGCAGCTCTATACCCGGGACTAGAAGGTACGAGCAGTACTTC. This encodes CASSSIPGTRRYEQYF.

This clonotype was detected many times. CDR3 sequence (DNA): TGTGCCAGCAACCTAAGACAGGTCTATGGCTACACCTTC. It translates to CASNLRQVYGYTF. This chain connects TRBV2 to TRBJ1-2, with D perhaps matching TRBD1 (6 bases). This CDR3 has 13 amino acids. With 7 bases removed from V and 4 bases from J, the gap between germline ends came to 13 bases. Germline CDR1 SNHLY, CDR2 FYNNEI.

The table lists this clonotype with many counts. V usage is TRBV5-5 and J usage is TRBJ2-3, with unresolved D. The CDR3 extends over 13 amino acids. Per the germline V gene, CDR1 is SGHKS and CDR2 is YYEKEE (reference sequence). Trimming pared 1 base from V and 0 bases from J, leaving 3 bases between. The CDR3 sequence: CASSLWSTDTQYF. In DNA, the CDR3 is TGTGCCAGCAGCTTGTGGAGCACAGATACGCAGTATTTT.

In its sample, this clonotype was seen many times. The chain is built from TRBV28 and TRBJ2-5; 7 bases fit TRBD2. The J segment lost 5 bases and the V segment lost 4 bases, leaving 7 bases of the junction unmatched. The CDR3 sequence is 14 residues long. Per germline, CDR1 MDHEN and CDR2 SYDVKM. CDR3 amino acids: CASSSAGGDETQYF. The CDR3 coding sequence is TGTGCCAGCAGTTCTGCTGGGGGGGACGAGACCCAGTACTTC.

This clonotype was detected many times. The V gene is TRBV7-6, the J gene TRBJ1-1; TRBD1 might be the D (5 bases). CDR3 length: 13 amino acids. The germline V gene encodes CDR1 SGHVS and CDR2 FNYEAQ. The V end was cut by 7 bases, the J end by 0 bases, with 9 bases between. CDR3 amino acids: CASTLGVNTEAFF. In DNA, the CDR3 is TGTGCCAGCACCCTGGGGGTGAACACTGAAGCTTTCTTT.

Many counts were recorded for this clonotype. V and J are TRBV15 and TRBJ2-5, with 9 nucleotides matching TRBD2. This CDR3 contains 17 residues. The V and J ends lost 2 bases and 5 bases, in that order; junction bases with no gene match: 12. CDR1 and CDR2 (germline): LNHNV, YYDKDF (reference sequence). In DNA, the CDR3 is TGTGCCACCAGCAGATTGGGCGGGGGGGAGCTCGCTGAGACCCAGTACTTC. It is translated as CATSRLGGGELAETQYF. The complete variable domain, with remaining parts taken from reference TRBV15 and TRBJ2-5, reads DAMVIQNPRYQVTQFGKPVTLSCSQTLNHNVMYWYQQKSSQAPKLLFHYYDKDFNNEADTPDNFQSRRPNTSFCFLDIRSPGLGDTAMYLCATSRLGGGELAETQYFGPGTRLLVL.

This clonotype was seen many times. The chain couples TRBV9 to TRBJ1-1; D remains unclear. CDR3 length: 15 amino acids. V was clipped by 0 bases and J by 0 bases, with 9 bases between them. In germline, CDR1 is SGDLS, CDR2 YYNGEE. CDR3 loop: CASSVAGRMNTEAFF. For the CDR3, the DNA is TGTGCCAGCAGCGTAGCTGGACGGATGAACACTGAAGCTTTCTTT. The whole variable domain, filled in from reference TRBV9 and TRBJ1-1, reads DSGVTQTPKHLITATGQRVTLRCSPRSGDLSVYWYQQSLDQGLQFLIQYYNGEERAKGNILERFSAQQFPDLHSELNLSSLELGDSALYFCASSVAGRMNTEAFFGQGTRLTVV.

This clonotype has just a few counts. Likely a read error: the CDR3 ends without its conserved phenylalanine or tryptophan. The rearrangement joins TRBV20-1 to TRBJ2-7; D ambiguous. Germline V gives CDR1 DFQATT, CDR2 SNEGSKA (reference sequence). The CDR3 is 13 amino acids. V was pared by 2 bases and J by 1 base, with 9 bases between. The CDR3 region is CSARPPGSYEQYL. CDR3 sequence (DNA): TGCAGTGCTAGACCTCCAGGTTCCTACGAGCAGTACCTC.

This clonotype was seen a handful of times. The chain combines TRBV29-1 with TRBJ1-4, with D possibly TRBD1 on 5 matching bases. V lost 5 bases and J 7 bases, leaving 26 bases between the germline ends. Germline V gives CDR1 SQVTM, CDR2 ANQGSEA. CDR3 length: 17 amino acids. CDR3 protein: CSVTDTKLGLGREKLFF. CDR3 sequence (DNA): TGCAGCGTTACAGACACCAAGCTCGGGTTGGGGCGTGAAAAACTGTTTTTT.

This clonotype was detected ten times or more. Compared with germline, one end of the junction differs, possibly owing to a read error. The chain employs TRBV12-3 or TRBV12-4 and TRBJ1-6; the match to TRBD1 covers 11 bases. This CDR3 region has 15 residues. Written as DNA, the CDR3 is TGTGCCAGCAGCTTAGCGGGGACAGGGGGTTCACCCCTCCACTTT. Its translation is CASSLAGTGGSPLHF.

This clonotype was observed many times. The chain has TRBV25-1 and TRBJ2-7; D may be TRBD1 or TRBD2 (5 bases each). The germline V gene has CDR1 MGHDK and CDR2 SYGVNS. Trimming stripped 1 base from V and 0 bases from J, with 10 bases between. The CDR3 extends over 15 amino acids. DNA of the CDR3: TGTGCCAGCAGTGAATCGAAGGGGAGCTCCTACGAGCAGTACTTC. Encoded protein: CASSESKGSSYEQYF.

This clonotype was recorded at least ten times. V is TRBV3-1 and J is TRBJ2-7; D unresolved. This CDR3 is 13 amino acids long. Trimming stripped 4 bases from V and 3 bases from J, with 10 bases between. Germline V gene data show CDR1 as LGHDT and CDR2 as YNNKEL (reference sequence). In nucleotides, the CDR3 is TGTGCCAGCAGCCGAAACGGCGACTACGAGCAGTACTTC. It is translated as CASSRNGDYEQYF.

V usage is TRBV5-1 and J usage is TRBJ2-3, with D perhaps given as TRBD1 or TRBD2 (5 bases each). The CDR3 spans 14 residues. V lost 4 bases and J lost 4, with 13 bases in between. The germline gives CDR1 SGHRS, CDR2 YFSETQ. CDR3 region: CASSHREGSDTQYF. CDR3 nucleotide sequence: TGCGCCAGCAGCCACCGCGAGGGGTCAGATACGCAGTATTTT.

This clonotype was observed a handful of times. This sequence joins TRBV10-3 and TRBJ2-2; D tentatively fits TRBD1 or TRBD2 (5 bases each). The CDR3 loop spans 15 amino acids. V lost 2 bases and J lost 6, with 13 bases in between. The germline V gene has CDR1 ENHRY and CDR2 SYGVKD. The CDR3: CAISEGPPGPGELFF. CDR3 nucleotide sequence: TGTGCCATCAGTGAGGGGCCCCCGGGACCCGGGGAGCTGTTTTTT.

This clonotype was recorded at least ten times. The chain links TRBV2 to TRBJ2-2, with TRBD1 as a possible D gene (5 bases). V was pared by 6 bases and J by 1 base, with 15 bases between. CDR1 and CDR2 from the germline V gene are SNHLY and FYNNEI. The CDR3 runs 16 residues. The CDR3 is CASRLTETENTGELFF. The CDR3 DNA sequence: TGTGCCAGCAGGCTAACCGAGACAGAGAACACCGGGGAGCTGTTTTTT.

This clonotype has at least ten counts. The chain carries TRBV7-9 and TRBJ2-3, with 8 bases lining up with TRBD2. Unmatched junction bases numbered 2, after V lost 3 bases and J lost 0 bases. The germline CDR1 and CDR2 sequences are SEHNR and FQNEAQ (reference sequence). This CDR3 spans 15 amino acids. The CDR3 DNA follows: TGTGCCAGCAGCTTTAGCGGGACCAGCACAGATACGCAGTATTTT. The encoded protein is CASSFSGTSTDTQYF.

This clonotype has a handful of counts. This chain connects TRBV20-1 to TRBJ1-1; D may be TRBD1 (6 bases). V was shortened by 0 bases and J by 4 bases, with 12 bases between the two germline ends. The V gene's germline CDR1 is DFQATT and CDR2 SNEGSKA (reference sequence). The length of the CDR3 is 14 residues. The CDR3 DNA is TGCAGTGCTAGAGAAAACGGGGGCCTCACTGAAGCTTTCTTT. Translated: CSARENGGLTEAFF.

The V gene is TRBV9, the J gene TRBJ2-3; 7 nucleotides agree with TRBD2. Germline trimming cut 2 bases from V and 3 bases from J; bases unmatched to any gene: 6. The germline V gene has CDR1 SGDLS and CDR2 YYNGEE. The CDR3 contains 15 residues. The CDR3 spells CASSVASGGTDTQYF. CDR3 nucleotides: TGTGCCAGCAGCGTGGCTAGCGGCGGGACAGATACGCAGTATTTT.

This clonotype was seen only a few times. Being one base from a much bigger clone, this may be a read error. This chain uses TRBV12-3 or TRBV12-4 with TRBJ1-1; maybe TRBD1 (5 bases). The CDR3 runs to 14 residues. CDR3 sequence (DNA): TGTGCCGGCAGTTTTGCCAGGGCAGACACTGAAGCTTTCTTT. It is translated as CAGSFARADTEAFF.

Only a few counts were recorded for this clonotype. The chain joins TRBV15 to TRBJ1-1; 8 nucleotides align to TRBD1. CDR3 length: 14 amino acids. Germline CDR1 reads LNHNV; CDR2 reads YYDKDF (reference sequence). The J segment lost 4 bases and the V segment lost 6 bases, leaving 7 bases of the junction unmatched. Here the CDR3 reads CATRATGAPTEAFF. As DNA, the CDR3 is TGTGCCACCAGGGCGACAGGGGCGCCCACTGAAGCTTTCTTT.

This clonotype has more than one count but fewer than ten. This may arise from a read error, as a much more abundant clone is one base away. The rearrangement links TRBV9 to TRBJ2-7; no clear D. V shed 0 bases and J shed 7 bases, with 17 bases lying between them. Germline CDR1 and CDR2: SGDLS and YYNGEE. This CDR3 has 15 amino acids. CDR3 in amino acids: CASSVDLDRPAEQYF. CDR3 nucleotides: TGTGCCAGCAGCGTAGATCTGGATAGACCTGCGGAGCAGTACTTC.

This clonotype was found a few times. This chain joins TRBV27 and TRBJ1-5, with D tentatively TRBD1 (6 bases). V lost 0 bases and J lost 5, with 8 bases in between. CDR3 length equals 14 residues. The germline CDR1 and CDR2 sequences are MNHEY and SMNVEV (reference sequence). The CDR3 sequence: CASSLSGADQPQHF. CDR3 nucleotide sequence: TGTGCCAGCAGTTTATCGGGGGCCGATCAGCCCCAGCATTTT.

The table lists this clonotype with a few counts. The chain is built from TRBV11-3 and TRBJ2-7, with 7 nucleotides matching TRBD2. The germline V gene has CDR1 SGHNT and CDR2 YENEEA. After removal of 4 bases from V and 2 bases from J, the junction contained 5 bases not matched to a gene. This CDR3 region has 14 residues. The CDR3 DNA reads TGTGCCAGCAGCTCGGGAGGCGGCACCTACGAGCAGTACTTC. Protein sequence: CASSSGGGTYEQYF.

The J gene is TRBJ2-5, the V gene TRBV3-1; 8 bases align to TRBD2. V was clipped by 4 bases and J by 1 base; unmatched bases: 5. Germline lookup yields CDR1 LGHDT and CDR2 YNNKEL (reference sequence). This CDR3 contains 15 residues. CDR3 DNA: TGTGCCAGCAGCCCAATTGGGACTAGCCAAGAGACCCAGTACTTC. It encodes CASSPIGTSQETQYF.

In this sample, this clonotype turned up many times. The chain combines TRBV12-3 or TRBV12-4 with TRBJ1-1; tentatively, D is TRBD1 (5 bases). V gave up 5 bases and J gave up 5 bases, with 15 bases separating them. This CDR3 has 14 residues. This CDR3 reads CASSAGGTGTEAFF. The CDR3 DNA reads TGTGCCAGCAGTGCCGGGGGGACTGGTACTGAAGCTTTCTTT.